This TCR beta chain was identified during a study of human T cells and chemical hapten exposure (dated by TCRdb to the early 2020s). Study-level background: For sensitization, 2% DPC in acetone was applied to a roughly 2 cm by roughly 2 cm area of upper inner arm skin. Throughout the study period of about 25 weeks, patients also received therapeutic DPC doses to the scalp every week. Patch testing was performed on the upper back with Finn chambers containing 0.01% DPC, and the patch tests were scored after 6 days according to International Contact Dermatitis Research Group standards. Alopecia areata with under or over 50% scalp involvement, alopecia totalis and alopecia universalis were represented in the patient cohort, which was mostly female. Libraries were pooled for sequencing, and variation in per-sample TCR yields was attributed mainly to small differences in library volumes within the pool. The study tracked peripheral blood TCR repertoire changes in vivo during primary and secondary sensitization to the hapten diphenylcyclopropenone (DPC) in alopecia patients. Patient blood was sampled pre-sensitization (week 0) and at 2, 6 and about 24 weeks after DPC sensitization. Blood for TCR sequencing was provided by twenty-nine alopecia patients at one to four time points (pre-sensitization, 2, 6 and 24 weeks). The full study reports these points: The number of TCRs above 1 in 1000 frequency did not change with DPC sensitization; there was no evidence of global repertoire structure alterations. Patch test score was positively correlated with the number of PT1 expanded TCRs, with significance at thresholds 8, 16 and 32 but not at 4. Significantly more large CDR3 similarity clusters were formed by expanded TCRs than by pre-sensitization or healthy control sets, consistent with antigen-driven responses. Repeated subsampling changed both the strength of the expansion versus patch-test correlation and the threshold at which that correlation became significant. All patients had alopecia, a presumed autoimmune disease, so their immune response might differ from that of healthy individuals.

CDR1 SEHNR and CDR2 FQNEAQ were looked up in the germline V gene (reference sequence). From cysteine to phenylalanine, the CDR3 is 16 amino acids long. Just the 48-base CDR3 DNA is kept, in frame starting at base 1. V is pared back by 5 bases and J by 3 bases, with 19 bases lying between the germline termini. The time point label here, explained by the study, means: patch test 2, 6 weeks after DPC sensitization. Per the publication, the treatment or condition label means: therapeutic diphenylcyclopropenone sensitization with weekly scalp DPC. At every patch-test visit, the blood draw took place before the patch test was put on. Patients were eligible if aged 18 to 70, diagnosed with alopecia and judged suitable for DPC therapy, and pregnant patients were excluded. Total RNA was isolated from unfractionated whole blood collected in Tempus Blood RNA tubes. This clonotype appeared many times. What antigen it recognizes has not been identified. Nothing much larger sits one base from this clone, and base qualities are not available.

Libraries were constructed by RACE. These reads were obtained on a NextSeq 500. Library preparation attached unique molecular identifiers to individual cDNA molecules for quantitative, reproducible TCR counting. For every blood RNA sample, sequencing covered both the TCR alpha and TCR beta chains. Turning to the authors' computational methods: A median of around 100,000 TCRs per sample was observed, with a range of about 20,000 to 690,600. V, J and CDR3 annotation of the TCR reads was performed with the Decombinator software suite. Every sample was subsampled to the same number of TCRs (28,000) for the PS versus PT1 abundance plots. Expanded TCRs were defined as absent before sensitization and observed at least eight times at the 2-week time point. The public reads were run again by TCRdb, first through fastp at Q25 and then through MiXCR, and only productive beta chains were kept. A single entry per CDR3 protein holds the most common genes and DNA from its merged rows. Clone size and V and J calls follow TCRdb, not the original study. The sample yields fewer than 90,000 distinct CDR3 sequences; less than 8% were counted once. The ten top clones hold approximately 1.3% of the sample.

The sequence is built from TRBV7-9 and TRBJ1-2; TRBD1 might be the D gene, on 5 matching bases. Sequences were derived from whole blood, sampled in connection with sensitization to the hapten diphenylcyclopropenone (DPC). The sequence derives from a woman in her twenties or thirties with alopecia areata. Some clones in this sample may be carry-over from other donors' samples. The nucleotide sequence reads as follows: TGTGCCAGCAGCCATAGTTCTGACGGGGCGGACTATGGCTACACCTTC. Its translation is CASSHSSDGADYGYTF.